Sequencing of this TCR beta chain was carried out in a study of human T cells and chemical hapten exposure (dated by TCRdb to the early 2020s). With respect to the entire study: For sensitization, 2% DPC in acetone was applied to a 2 cm by 2 cm area of upper inner arm skin. Libraries were combined into a pool for sequencing, and differences in TCR yield between samples came mainly from small differences in library volumes within the pool. Blood samples were taken from patients before sensitization (week 0) and at 2, 6 and about 24 weeks after DPC sensitization. Alopecia areata with under or over 50% scalp involvement, alopecia totalis and alopecia universalis were represented in the patient cohort, which was mostly female. Blood for TCR sequencing was provided by twenty-nine alopecia patients at one to four time points (pre-sensitization, 2, 6 and 24 weeks). Throughout the study period of around 25 weeks, patients also received therapeutic DPC doses to the scalp every week. In alopecia patients, the study followed how the peripheral blood TCR repertoire changed in vivo over primary and secondary sensitization to diphenylcyclopropenone (DPC), a hapten. Patch testing on the upper back used Finn chambers containing 0.01% DPC, with scoring done after 6 days according to International Contact Dermatitis Research Group standards.

Results the study describes overall, beyond this receptor: Compared with pre-sensitization or healthy control sets, expanded TCRs formed significantly more large CDR3 similarity clusters, which is consistent with antigen-driven responses. Repeated subsampling changed both the strength of the expansion versus patch-test correlation and the threshold at which that correlation became significant. Because all patients had alopecia, a presumed autoimmune disease, the immune response of the patients might differ from that of healthy individuals. DPC sensitization did not change the number of TCRs with a frequency above 1 in 1000, and there was no evidence of changes in global repertoire structure. Patch test score was positively correlated with the number of PT1 expanded TCRs, with significance at thresholds 8, 16 and 32 but not at 4.

Libraries were made using RACE. TCRdb names NextSeq 500 as the instrument used. During library preparation, unique molecular identifiers were attached to individual cDNA molecules so that TCRs could be counted in a quantitative, reproducible way. Each blood RNA sample was used to sequence both TCR alpha and TCR beta chains. Regarding the original processing steps: The median number of TCRs per sample was 95,638, ranging from about 23,224 to 750,000. V, J and CDR3 annotation of the TCR reads was performed with the Decombinator software suite. For PS versus PT1 abundance plots, all samples were subsampled to the same number of TCRs (28,000). Expanded TCRs were defined as absent before sensitization and observed at least eight times at the 2-week time point. Using fastp trimming at Q25 and MiXCR clonotype assembly, TCRdb reanalyzed the public sequencing data and kept in-frame beta chains. A single entry per CDR3 protein holds the most common genes and DNA from its merged rows. In this record, the V and J calls reflect TCRdb's handling and not the investigators' own analysis. In this sample the table shows approximately 260,000 distinct CDR3 sequences, around 7% of which occur a single time. Together, the top ten hold 1.2% of the sample.

This clonotype has only a few counts. This receptor's antigen is unknown. Within one base of it there is no much larger clone, and no base qualities were kept. The CDR3 starts with the cysteine, ends with the phenylalanine, and has 15 residues. Only the CDR3 DNA is retained, 45 bases long and in frame from the first base. CDR1 MNHEY and CDR2 SVGAGI are derived from the germline V gene. At the junction V is shortened by 5 bases and J by 0 bases, with 8 bases in between. The time point label, read with the paper, signifies: pre-sensitization, week 0. The treatment or condition tag for this specimen amounts to: therapeutic diphenylcyclopropenone sensitization with weekly scalp DPC. Blood at each patch-test visit was drawn before the patch test was applied. Patients were considered eligible if aged 18 to 70, diagnosed with alopecia and deemed suitable for DPC therapy, and patients were excluded if pregnant. Unfractionated whole blood was collected in Tempus Blood RNA tubes, and total RNA was extracted from that blood.

The clonotype originates from a man aged 18-30 years with alopecia areata. Some clones in this sample may be carry-over from other donors' samples. Sequences were derived from whole blood, sampled in connection with sensitization to the hapten diphenylcyclopropenone (DPC). The V gene is TRBV6-5 and the J gene is TRBJ1-6; there is no confident call for the D gene. The bases read TGTGCCAGCAGTGCCAGAGGCTCCTATAATTCACCCCTCCACTTT. This is translated as CASSARGSYNSPLHF.